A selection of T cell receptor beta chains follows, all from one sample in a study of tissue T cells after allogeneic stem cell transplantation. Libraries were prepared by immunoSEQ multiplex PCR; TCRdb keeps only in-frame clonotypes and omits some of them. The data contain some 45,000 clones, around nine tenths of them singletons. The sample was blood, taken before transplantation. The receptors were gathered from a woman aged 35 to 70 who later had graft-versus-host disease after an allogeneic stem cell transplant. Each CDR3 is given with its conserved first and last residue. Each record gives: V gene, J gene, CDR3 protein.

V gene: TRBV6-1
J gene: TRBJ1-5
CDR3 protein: CASSEAWGVFNQPQHF

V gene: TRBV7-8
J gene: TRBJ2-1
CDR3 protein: CASSLSREFEQFF

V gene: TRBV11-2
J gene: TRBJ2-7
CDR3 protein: CASSFGQAYEQYF

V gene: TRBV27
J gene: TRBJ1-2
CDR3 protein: CASTRLGAYGYTF

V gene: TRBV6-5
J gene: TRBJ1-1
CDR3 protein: CASSYTTGSEAFF

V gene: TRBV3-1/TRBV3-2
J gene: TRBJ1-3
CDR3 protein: CASSWTGTGAGNTIYF

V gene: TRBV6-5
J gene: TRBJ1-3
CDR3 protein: CASSYYAANSGNTIYF

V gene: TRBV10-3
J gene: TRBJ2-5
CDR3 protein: CAISDARGQETQYF

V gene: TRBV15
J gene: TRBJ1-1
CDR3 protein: CATRDRGSTEAFF

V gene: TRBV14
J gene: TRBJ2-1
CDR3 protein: CASSRLTTSSYNEQFF

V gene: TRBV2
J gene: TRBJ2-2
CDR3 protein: CATKQATNTGELFF

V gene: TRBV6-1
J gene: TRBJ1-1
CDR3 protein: CASSAGQGRENTEAFF

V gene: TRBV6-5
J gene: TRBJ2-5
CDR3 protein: CASSYAGETQYF

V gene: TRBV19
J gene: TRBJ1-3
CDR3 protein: CESLRNSGNTIYF

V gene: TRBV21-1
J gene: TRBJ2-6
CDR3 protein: CASSKVSRQFSGANVLTF

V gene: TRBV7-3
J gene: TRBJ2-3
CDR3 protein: CASSKTSGSLDTQYF

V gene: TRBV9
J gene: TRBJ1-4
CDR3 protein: CASSPWDSSNEKLFF

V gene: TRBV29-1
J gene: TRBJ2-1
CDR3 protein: CSVGWGESYNEQFF

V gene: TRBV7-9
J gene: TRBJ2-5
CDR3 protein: CASSLHGGQETQYF

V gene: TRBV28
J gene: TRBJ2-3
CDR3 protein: CASLTGGLGSTDTQYF

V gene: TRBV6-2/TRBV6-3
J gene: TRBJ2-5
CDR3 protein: CASSYSRKQPYQETQYF

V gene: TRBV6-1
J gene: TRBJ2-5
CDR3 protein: CASSELAGVQETQYF

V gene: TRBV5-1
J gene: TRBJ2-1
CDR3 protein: CASSLQATSYNEQFF

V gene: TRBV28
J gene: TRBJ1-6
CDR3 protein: CASSLQVGSPLHF

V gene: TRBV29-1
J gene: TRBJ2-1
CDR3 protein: CSVTSRAGGPMNEQFF

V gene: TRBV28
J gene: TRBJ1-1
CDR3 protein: CASTIITGTGIRAFF

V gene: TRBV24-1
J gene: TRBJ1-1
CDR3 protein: CATTGTGGNTEAFF

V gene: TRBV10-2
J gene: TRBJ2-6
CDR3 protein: CASQRDNSGANVLTF

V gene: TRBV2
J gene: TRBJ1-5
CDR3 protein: CASGGRDRALQPQHF

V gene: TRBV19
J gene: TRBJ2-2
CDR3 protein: CASSYSGSGELFF

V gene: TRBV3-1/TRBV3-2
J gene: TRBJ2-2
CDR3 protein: CASSQFGTLNTGELFF

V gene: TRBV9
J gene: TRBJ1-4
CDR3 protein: CASSVEVRTELFF

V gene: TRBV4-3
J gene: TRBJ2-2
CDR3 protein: CASSQDPRLAGNGAGELFF

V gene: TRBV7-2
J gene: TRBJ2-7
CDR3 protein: CASSLGLAVSYEQYF

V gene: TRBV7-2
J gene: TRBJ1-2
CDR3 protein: CASSLVGFQSYTF

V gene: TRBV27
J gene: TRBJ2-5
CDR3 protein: CASSKQGGEETQYF

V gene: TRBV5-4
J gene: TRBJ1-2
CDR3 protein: CASSGRDRRAYGYTF

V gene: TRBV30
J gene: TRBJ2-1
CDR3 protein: CAWSDSRNNEQFF

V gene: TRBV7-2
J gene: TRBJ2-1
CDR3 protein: CASSPEGLFRNEQFF

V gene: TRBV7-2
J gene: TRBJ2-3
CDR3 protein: CASSTGRLTFTDTQYF

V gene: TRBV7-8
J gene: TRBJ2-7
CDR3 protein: CASSQEGQHYEQYF

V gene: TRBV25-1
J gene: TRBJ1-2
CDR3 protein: CASSEFGGKYGYTF

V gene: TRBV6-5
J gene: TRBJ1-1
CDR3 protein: CASSFDRNTEAFF

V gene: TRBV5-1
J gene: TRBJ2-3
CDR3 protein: CASSLTDTQYF

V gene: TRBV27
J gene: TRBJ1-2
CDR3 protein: CASSLSRNYGYTF

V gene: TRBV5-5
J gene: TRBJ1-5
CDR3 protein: CASSLQIRDTNQPQHF

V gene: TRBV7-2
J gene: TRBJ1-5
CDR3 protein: CASSLATGANQPQHF

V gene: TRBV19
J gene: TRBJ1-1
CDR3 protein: CASSRTRGTEAFF

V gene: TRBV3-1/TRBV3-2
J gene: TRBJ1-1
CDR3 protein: CASSQDIRGWEAFF

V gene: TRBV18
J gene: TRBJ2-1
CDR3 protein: CASSQGTMVDEQFF

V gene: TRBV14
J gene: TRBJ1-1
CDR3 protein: CASSKNRVPGTEAFF

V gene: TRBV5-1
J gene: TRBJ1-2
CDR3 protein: CASSSPRTAGPHYGYTF